These 2 T cell receptor beta chains were sequenced from one sample in a study of blood T cells in healthy people across ages. For the second PCR, which ran for about 7 to 11 cycles, a sample-barcoded 5' primer and a J-beta primer mix were used. One entry per CDR3 protein, called by TCRdb with MiXCR from the 5' RACE reads. The data hold more than 1 million distinct CDR3 sequences, with 40% to 55% observed a single time. Sequencing input: blood. Source of these receptors: a woman aged 55-75 years in good health.

As concerns this clonotype: A clone one base away is much larger, so this may be a read error. This rearrangement joins TRBV7-8 to TRBJ2-3; TRBD2 matches 8 bases. This CDR3 has 17 residues. CDR1 is SGHVS and CDR2 is FQNEAQ in the germline V gene. V lost 5 bases and J lost 2; bases outside the gene matches: 12. The CDR3 nucleotides read TGTGCCAGCAGCCTAACCTCTAGCGGGCCGGACACAGATACGCAGTATTTT. It codes for CASSLTSSGPDTDTQYF.

This clonotype showed up just a few times. The genes are TRBV27 and TRBJ2-3; tentative D call: TRBD1 (6 bases). From germline, CDR1 is MNHEY and CDR2 SMNVEV (reference sequence). V was cut by 5 bases and J by 8 bases, with 17 bases left in between. The CDR3 loop spans 14 amino acids. The CDR3 bases are TGTGCCAGCAGTCCACGGACAGAAAAGGGTACGCAGTATTTT. This translates into CASSPRTEKGTQYF.